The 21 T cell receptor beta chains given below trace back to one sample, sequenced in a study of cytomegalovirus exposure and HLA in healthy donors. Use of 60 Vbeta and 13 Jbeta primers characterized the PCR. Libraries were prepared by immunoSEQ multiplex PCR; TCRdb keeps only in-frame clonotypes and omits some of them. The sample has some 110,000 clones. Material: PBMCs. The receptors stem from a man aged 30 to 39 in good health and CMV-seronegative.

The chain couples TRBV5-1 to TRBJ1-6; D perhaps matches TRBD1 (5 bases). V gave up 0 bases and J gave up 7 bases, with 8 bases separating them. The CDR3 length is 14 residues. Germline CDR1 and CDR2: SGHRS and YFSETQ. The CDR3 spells CASSLGAGNSPLHF. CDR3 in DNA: TGCGCCAGCAGCTTGGGCGCAGGGAATTCACCCCTCCACTTT.

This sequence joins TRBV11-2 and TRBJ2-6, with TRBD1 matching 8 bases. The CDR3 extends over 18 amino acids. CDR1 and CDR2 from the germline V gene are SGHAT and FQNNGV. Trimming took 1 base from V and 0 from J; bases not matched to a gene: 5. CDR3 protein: CASSLGAGGDSGANVLTF. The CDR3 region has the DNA TGTGCCAGCAGCTTAGGGGCAGGGGGCGACTCTGGGGCCAACGTCCTGACTTTC.

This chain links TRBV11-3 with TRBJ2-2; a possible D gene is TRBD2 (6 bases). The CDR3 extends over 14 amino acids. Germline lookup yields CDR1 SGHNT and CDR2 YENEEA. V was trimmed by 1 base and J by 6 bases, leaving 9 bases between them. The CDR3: CASSLGGVPGELFF. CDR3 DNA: TGTGCCAGCAGCTTAGGGGGGGTCCCCGGGGAGCTGTTTTTT.

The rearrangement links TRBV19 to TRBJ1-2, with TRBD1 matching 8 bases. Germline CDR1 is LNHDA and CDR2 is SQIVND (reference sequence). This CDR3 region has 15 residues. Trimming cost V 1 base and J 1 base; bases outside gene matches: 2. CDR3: CASSIAGQGNYGYTF. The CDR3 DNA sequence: TGTGCCAGTAGTATAGCCGGACAGGGTAACTATGGCTACACCTTC.

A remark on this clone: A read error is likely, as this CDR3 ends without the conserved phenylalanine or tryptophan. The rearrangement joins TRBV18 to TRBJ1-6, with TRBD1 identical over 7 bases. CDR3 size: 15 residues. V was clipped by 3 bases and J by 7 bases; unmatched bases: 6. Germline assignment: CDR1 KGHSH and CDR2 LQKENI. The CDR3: CASSPDRADNSPLHS. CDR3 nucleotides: TGTGCCAGCTCACCTGACAGGGCCGACAATTCACCCCTCCACTCT.

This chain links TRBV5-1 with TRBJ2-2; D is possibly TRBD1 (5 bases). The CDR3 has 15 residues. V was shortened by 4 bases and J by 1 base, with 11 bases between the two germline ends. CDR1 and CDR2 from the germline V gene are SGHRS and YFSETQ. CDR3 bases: TGCGCCAGCAGCCCCCAGGGCGGGAACACCGGGGAGCTGTTTTTT. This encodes CASSPQGGNTGELFF.

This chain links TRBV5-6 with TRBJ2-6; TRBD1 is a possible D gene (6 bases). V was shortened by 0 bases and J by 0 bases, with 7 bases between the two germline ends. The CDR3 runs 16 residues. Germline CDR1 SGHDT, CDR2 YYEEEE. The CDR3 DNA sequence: TGTGCCAGCAGCTTGGCGGACAGCTCTGGGGCCAACGTCCTGACTTTC. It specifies CASSLADSSGANVLTF.

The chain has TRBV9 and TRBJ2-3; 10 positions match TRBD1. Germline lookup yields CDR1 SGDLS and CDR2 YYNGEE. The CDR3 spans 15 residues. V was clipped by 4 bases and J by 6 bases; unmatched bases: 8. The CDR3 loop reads CASSTLGQGYDTQYF. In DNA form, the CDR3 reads TGTGCCAGCAGCACTCTGGGACAGGGGTACGATACGCAGTATTTT.

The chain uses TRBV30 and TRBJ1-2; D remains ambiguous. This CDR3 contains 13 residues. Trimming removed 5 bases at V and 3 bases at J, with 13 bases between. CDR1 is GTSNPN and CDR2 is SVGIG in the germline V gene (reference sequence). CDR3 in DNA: TGTGCCTGGGCGGAGGATAGCCACTATGGCTACACCTTC. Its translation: CAWAEDSHYGYTF.

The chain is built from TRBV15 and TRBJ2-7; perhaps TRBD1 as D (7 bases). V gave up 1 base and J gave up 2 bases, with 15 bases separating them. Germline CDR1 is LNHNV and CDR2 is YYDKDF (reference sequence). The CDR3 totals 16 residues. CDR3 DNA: TGTGCCACCAGCAGAGTATGGCAGGGGGGAACCTACGAGCAGTACTTC. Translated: CATSRVWQGGTYEQYF.

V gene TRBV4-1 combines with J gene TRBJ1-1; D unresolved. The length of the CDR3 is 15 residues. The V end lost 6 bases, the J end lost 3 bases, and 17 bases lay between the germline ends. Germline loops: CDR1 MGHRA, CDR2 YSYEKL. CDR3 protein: CASSPAMSSYTEAFF. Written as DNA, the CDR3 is TGCGCCAGCAGTCCAGCGATGTCCTCTTACACTGAAGCTTTCTTT.

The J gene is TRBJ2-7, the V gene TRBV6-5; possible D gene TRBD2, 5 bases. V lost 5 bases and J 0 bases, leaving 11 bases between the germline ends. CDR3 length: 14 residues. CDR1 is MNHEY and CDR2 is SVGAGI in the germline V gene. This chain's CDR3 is CASSRTDSSYEQYF. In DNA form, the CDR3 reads TGTGCCAGCAGTCGGACTGATAGCTCCTACGAGCAGTACTTC.

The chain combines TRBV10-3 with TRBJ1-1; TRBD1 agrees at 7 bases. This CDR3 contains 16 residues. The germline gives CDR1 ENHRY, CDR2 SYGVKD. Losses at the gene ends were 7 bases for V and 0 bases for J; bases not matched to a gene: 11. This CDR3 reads CAINPIQGPLNTEAFF. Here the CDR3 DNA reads TGTGCCATCAACCCCATACAGGGGCCCTTGAACACTGAAGCTTTCTTT.

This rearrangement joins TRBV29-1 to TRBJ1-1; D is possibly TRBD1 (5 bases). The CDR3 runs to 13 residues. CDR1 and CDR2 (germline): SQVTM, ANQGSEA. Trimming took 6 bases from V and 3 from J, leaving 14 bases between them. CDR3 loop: CSVDDRSDTEAFF. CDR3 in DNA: TGCAGCGTCGATGACAGATCTGACACTGAAGCTTTCTTT.

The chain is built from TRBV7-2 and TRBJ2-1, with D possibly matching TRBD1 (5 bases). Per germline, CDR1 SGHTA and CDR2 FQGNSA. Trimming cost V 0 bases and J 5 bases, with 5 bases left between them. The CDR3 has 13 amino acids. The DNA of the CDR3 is TGTGCCAGCAGCTTAGCCAGGGACAATGAGCAGTTCTTC. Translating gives CASSLARDNEQFF.

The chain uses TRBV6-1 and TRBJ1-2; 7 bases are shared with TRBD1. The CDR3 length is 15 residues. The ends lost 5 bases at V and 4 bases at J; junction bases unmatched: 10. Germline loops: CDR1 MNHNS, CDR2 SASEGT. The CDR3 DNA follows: TGTGCCAGCAGTCCCATTGATCGACAGGGCTATGGCTACACCTTC. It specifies CASSPIDRQGYGYTF.

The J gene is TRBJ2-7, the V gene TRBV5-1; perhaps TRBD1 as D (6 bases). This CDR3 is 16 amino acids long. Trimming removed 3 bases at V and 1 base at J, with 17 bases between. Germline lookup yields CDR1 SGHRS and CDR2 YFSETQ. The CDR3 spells CASSSEGRDTSYEQYF. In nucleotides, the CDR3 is TGCGCCAGCAGCTCCGAAGGAAGGGACACTTCCTACGAGCAGTACTTC.

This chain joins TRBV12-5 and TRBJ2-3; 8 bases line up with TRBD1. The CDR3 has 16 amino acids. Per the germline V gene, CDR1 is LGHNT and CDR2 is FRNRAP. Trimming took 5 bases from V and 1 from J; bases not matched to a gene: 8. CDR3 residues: CASGPDRVWGTDTQYF. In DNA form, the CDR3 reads TGTGCTAGTGGTCCGGACAGGGTATGGGGCACAGATACGCAGTATTTT.

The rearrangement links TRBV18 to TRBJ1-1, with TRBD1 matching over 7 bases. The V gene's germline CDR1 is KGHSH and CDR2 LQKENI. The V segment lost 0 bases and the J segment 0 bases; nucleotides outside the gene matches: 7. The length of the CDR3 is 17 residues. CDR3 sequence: CASSPPRPGQMNTEAFF. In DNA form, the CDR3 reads TGTGCCAGCTCACCACCGAGGCCGGGACAGATGAACACTGAAGCTTTCTTT.

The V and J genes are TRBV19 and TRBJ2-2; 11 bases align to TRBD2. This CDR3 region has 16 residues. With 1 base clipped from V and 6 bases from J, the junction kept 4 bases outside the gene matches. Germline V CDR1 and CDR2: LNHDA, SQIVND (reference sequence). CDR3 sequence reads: CASSIVAGGLSGELFF. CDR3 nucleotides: TGTGCCAGTAGTATAGTAGCGGGGGGGCTCTCCGGGGAGCTGTTTTTT.

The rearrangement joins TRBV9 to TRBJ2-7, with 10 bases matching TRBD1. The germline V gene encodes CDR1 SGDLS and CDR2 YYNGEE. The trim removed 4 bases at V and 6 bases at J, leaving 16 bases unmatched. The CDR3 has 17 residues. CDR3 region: CASSPIPSGTGVGEQYF. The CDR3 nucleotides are TGTGCCAGCAGCCCCATACCATCCGGGACAGGGGTGGGCGAGCAGTACTTC.